A single sample is the source of the 6 T cell receptor beta chains below, sequenced in a study of T cells after yellow fever vaccination (dated by TCRdb to the late 2010s). The treatment or condition tag for this specimen amounts to: live attenuated yellow fever vaccine strain. The library was prepared using 5' RACE. TCRdb lists the instrument as Illumina HiSeq 2500. TCRdb applied fastp at Q25 and MiXCR to the public reads, then kept only in-frame beta chains. CDR3 protein duplicates are merged, each entry listing the most common genes and DNA. This sample has fewer than 350,000 distinct CDR3 sequences in its table, and 8.7% of those were observed once. Jointly, the top ten make up more than 15% of the sample. The input for sequencing was PBMCs, taken on the day of the first yellow fever vaccination. These receptors came from a man younger than 35 who received the YFV17D yellow fever vaccine.

This rearrangement joins TRBV6-1 to TRBJ1-1; TRBD1 is a possible D gene (5 bases). Trimming took off 2 bases at V and 5 bases at J, with 12 bases between the two ends. The germline CDR1 and CDR2 sequences are MNHNS and SASEGT. This CDR3 spans 14 amino acids. CDR3 nucleotides: TGTGCCAGCAGTGAACTCTGGGAGGGGACTGAAGCTTTCTTT. Protein product: CASSELWEGTEAFF.

In its sample, this clonotype was seen many times. CDR3 nucleotide sequence: TGCGCCAGCAGCTTGGTGGCAGGATCTAATGAGCAGTTCTTC. It encodes CASSLVAGSNEQFF. The chain couples TRBV5-1 to TRBJ2-1; the D is unclear. This CDR3 is 14 amino acids long. Trimming took off 0 bases at V and 7 bases at J, with 11 bases between the two ends. The germline V gene encodes CDR1 SGHRS and CDR2 YFSETQ.

The table lists this clonotype with a few counts. The chain has TRBV20-1 and TRBJ2-3; D tentatively fits TRBD1 or TRBD2 (5 bases each). This CDR3 spans 13 amino acids. Per the germline V gene, CDR1 is DFQATT and CDR2 is SNEGSKA (reference sequence). Trimming removed 0 bases at V and 8 bases at J, with 12 bases between. In nucleotides, the CDR3 is TGCAGTGCTAGAGATGTTGCTGGGGGTACGCAGTATTTT. This gives the protein CSARDVAGGTQYF.

This clonotype has ten or more counts. At one end, the junction sequence differs from germline, possibly due to a read error. The rearrangement joins TRBV12-3 or TRBV12-4 to TRBJ2-1, with 8 bases fitting TRBD2. The CDR3 sequence is 11 residues long. In nucleotides, the CDR3 is TGTGCCAGCAGTCGCGGGGGGCCAAAGCTCTTC. Translation gives CASSRGGPKLF.

V and J are TRBV7-3 and TRBJ2-7; D is ambiguous. Germline V lookup: CDR1 SGHTA, CDR2 FQGTGA. This CDR3 region has 10 residues. V shed 3 bases and J shed 7 bases, with 4 bases lying between them. The DNA of the CDR3 is TGTGCCAGCAGCTTGAGAGAGCAGTACTTC. The encoded protein is CASSLREQYF.

This clonotype was counted between two and nine times. The gene calls are TRBV20-1 and TRBJ2-7, with 9 bases fitting TRBD1. The V gene's germline CDR1 is DFQATT and CDR2 SNEGSKA (reference sequence). The CDR3 consists of 14 residues. With 5 bases clipped from V and 1 base from J, the junction kept 6 bases outside the gene matches. CDR3: CSASPGTGSYEQYF. The CDR3 region has the DNA TGCAGTGCTTCCCCCGGGACAGGGTCCTACGAGCAGTACTTC.